The present TCR beta chain was sequenced within a study of blood T cell repertoires in COVID-19. Study details: PBMCs, B-cell-depleted T cells, or T cells were the source of the cDNA or gDNA that made up the material.

Per the original methods: For nucleated cells, counts were estimated from reference gene primer amplification. Sequencing used immunoSEQ multiplex PCR; TCRdb keeps in-frame clones, though not all of them. V and J calls and clone size come straight from that table; D and trimming were deduced from the DNA. The table lists hundreds of thousands of clones, 70% to 90% of them singletons. The CDR3 covers 13 residues. The germline V gene encodes CDR1 SGHTA and CDR2 FQGNSA. The ends were cut back, 4 bases at V and 5 bases at J, with 9 bases in the middle. This chain connects TRBV7-2 to TRBJ1-5, with a tentative D call TRBD1 (5 bases). The specimen was peripheral blood. The sequence derives from a woman in her 70s with COVID-19, enrolled during active disease. CDR3 sequence (DNA): TGTGCCAGCAGCTGGGGGAGGGATCAGCCCCAGCATTTT. This translates into CASSWGRDQPQHF. Combining the CDR3 with reference TRBV7-2 and TRBJ1-5 gives the whole variable domain GAGVSQSPSNKVTEKGKDVELRCDPISGHTALYWYRQSLGQGLEFLIYFQGNSAPDKSGLPSDRFSAERTGGSVSTLTIQRTQQEDSAVYLCASSWGRDQPQHFGDGTRLSIL.